The rows below give T cell receptor beta chains drawn from one sample of a study of CD8+ T cells in alopecia areata. The table came from immunoSEQ multiplex PCR; TCRdb's copy has only in-frame clones and leaves some out. The sample yields around 250,000 clones, around two thirds seen once. The source was CD4+ T cells sorted from blood, collected at week 0. The receptors here all came from a human donor with alopecia areata. Each CDR3 is given with its conserved first and last residue. D genes are given only for firm matches. The listing skips clone size in some rows; elsewhere it reads once, few, many or a size class.

j_call cdr3_length v_call d_call clone_size cdr3_nt cdr3_aa
TRBJ1-2 14 TRBV15 TRBD1 NA TGTGCCACCAGCAGACGACAGGGTCCGTATGGCTACACCTTC CATSRRQGPYGYTF
TRBJ2-1 13 TRBV5-1 NA few TGCGCCAGCAGCTTGATACAGGGCAATGAGCAGTTCTTC CASSLIQGNEQFF
TRBJ2-1 15 TRBV7-9 TRBD1 NA TGTGCCAGCAGCCGACGACAGGGGAGCTGGGATGAGCAGTTCTTC CASSRRQGSWDEQFF
TRBJ2-7 11 TRBV15 TRBD1 NA TGTGCCACCGGACAGGGGTACGAGCAGTACTTC CATGQGYEQYF
TRBJ1-2 15 TRBV29-1 TRBD1 NA TGCAGCGTTGAAGAGATTATGGGACAGCGTTATGGCTACACCTTC CSVEEIMGQRYGYTF
TRBJ2-4 16 TRBV30 NA few TGTGCCTGGAGTGTACGGGGTGAGAGAGCCAAAAACATTCAGTACTTC CAWSVRGERAKNIQYF
TRBJ2-4 16 TRBV7-9 NA NA TGTGCCAGCAGCTTAACGGGACTCTTAGCCAAAAACATTCAGTACTTC CASSLTGLLAKNIQYF
TRBJ2-7 15 TRBV9 NA once TGTGCCAGCAGCGTAGGGGCAGGGGTAACCTACGAGCAGTACTTC CASSVGAGVTYEQYF
TRBJ2-1 13 TRBV30 NA NA TGTGCCTGGAGAGGCCAGGGGCGAAATGAGCAGTTCTTC CAWRGQGRNEQFF
TRBJ2-5 13 TRBV6-5 NA NA TGTGCCAGCAGACTGGACTTAAAAGAGACCCAGTACTTC CASRLDLKETQYF
TRBJ1-1 11 TRBV11-2 NA few TGTGCCAGCGTCGCGAACACTGAAGCTTTCTTT CASVANTEAFF
TRBJ1-3 13 TRBV2 NA NA TGTGCCAGCAGTTCGTCCGGTGGAAACACCATATATTTT CASSSSGGNTIYF
TRBJ2-2 15 TRBV5-1 TRBD1 NA TGCGCCAGCAGCTCGGGACAGGCGAACACCGGGGAGCTGTTTTTT CASSSGQANTGELFF
TRBJ1-6 18 TRBV4-2 NA NA TGTGCCAGCAGCCAAGCCTCCGACAGTATCTCCTATAATTCACCCCTCCACTTT CASSQASDSISYNSPLHF
TRBJ2-5 15 TRBV7-9 TRBD2 once TGTGCCAGCAGCTTGGGACTAGCGAACTTTGGGACCCAGTACTTC CASSLGLANFGTQYF
TRBJ2-1 15 TRBV7-9 TRBD1 NA TGTGCCAGCAGCTCCACAGGGGGCCACTACAATGAGCAGTTCTTC CASSSTGGHYNEQFF
TRBJ1-1 11 TRBV15 NA NA TGTGCCACCAGTTCGGTTACTGAAGCTTTCTTT CATSSVTEAFF
TRBJ2-5 14 TRBV4-1 TRBD2 NA TGCGCCAGCAGCCGACTAGCGGGAGTAGAGACCCAGTACTTC CASSRLAGVETQYF
TRBJ1-1 14 TRBV9 NA NA TGTGCCAGCAGAGACCAGGGCGGGAGCACTGAAGCTTTCTTT CASRDQGGSTEAFF
TRBJ2-1 12 TRBV29-1 NA NA TGCAGCGCTAAACGAGGGTCCGGTGAGCAGTTCTTC CSAKRGSGEQFF